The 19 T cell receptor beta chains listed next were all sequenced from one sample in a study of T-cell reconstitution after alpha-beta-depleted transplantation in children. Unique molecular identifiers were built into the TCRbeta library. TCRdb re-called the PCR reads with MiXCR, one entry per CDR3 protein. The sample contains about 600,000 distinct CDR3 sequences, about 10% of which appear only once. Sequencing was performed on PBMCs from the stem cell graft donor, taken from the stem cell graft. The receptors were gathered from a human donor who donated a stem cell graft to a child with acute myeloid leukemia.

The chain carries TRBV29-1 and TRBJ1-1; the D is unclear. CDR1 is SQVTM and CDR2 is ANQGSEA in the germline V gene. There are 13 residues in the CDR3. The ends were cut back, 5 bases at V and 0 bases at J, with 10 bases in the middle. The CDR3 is CSVRTLMNTEAFF. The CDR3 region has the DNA TGCAGCGTTAGGACCTTAATGAACACTGAAGCTTTCTTT. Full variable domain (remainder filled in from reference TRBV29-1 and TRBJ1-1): SAVISQKPSRDICQRGTSLTIQCQVDSQVTMMFWYRQQPGQSLTLIATANQGSEATYESGFVIDKFPISRPNLTFSTLTVSNMSPEDSSIYLCSVRTLMNTEAFFGQGTRLTVV.

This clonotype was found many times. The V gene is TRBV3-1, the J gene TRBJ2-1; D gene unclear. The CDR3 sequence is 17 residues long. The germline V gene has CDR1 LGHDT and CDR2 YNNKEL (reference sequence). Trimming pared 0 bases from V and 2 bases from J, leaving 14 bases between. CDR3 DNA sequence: TGTGCCAGCAGCCAAGATCGCGGCCGAAGCCCCTACAATGAGCAGTTCTTC. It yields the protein CASSQDRGRSPYNEQFF.

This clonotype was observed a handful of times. The CDR3 loop reads CASSQGLSGSGKRSNEQFF. The CDR3 DNA follows: TGTGCCAGCAGCCAAGGGCTTAGCGGGAGCGGAAAGCGATCCAATGAGCAGTTCTTC. The chain recombines TRBV14 with TRBJ2-1; 9 bases are a match to TRBD2. The length of the CDR3 is 19 residues. J gave up 6 bases and V 1 base, and 16 bases lay outside the gene matches. Germline CDR1 is SGHDN and CDR2 is FVKESK.

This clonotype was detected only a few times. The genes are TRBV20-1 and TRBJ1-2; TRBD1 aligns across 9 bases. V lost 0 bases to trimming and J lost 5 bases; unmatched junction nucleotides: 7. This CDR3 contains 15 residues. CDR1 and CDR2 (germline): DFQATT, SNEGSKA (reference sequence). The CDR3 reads CSAREPQGAGYGYTF. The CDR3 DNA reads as TGCAGTGCTAGAGAACCACAGGGGGCTGGGTATGGCTACACCTTC.

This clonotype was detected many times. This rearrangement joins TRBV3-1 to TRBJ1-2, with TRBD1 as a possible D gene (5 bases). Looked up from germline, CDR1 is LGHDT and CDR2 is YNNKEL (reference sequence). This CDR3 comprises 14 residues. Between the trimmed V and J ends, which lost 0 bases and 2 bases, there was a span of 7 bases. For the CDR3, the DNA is TGTGCCAGCAGCCAAGACACAGGAAACTATGGCTACACCTTC. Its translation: CASSQDTGNYGYTF.

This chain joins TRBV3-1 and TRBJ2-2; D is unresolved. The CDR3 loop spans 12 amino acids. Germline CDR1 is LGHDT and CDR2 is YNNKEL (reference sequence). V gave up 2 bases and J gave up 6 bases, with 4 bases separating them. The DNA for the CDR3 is TGTGCCAGCAGCCAACGGCCCGGGGAGCTGTTTTTT. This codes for CASSQRPGELFF.

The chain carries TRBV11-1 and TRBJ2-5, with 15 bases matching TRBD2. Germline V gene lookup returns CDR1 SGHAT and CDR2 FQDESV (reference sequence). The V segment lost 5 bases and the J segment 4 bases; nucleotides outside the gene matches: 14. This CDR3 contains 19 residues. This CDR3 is CASSTRGLAGGPRLETQYF. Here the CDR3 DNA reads TGTGCCAGCAGCACCAGAGGACTAGCGGGAGGGCCGAGGTTAGAGACCCAGTACTTC.

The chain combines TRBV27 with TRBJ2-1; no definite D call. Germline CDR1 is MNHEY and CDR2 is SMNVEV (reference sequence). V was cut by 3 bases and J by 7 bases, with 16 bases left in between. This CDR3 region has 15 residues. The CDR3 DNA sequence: TGTGCCAGCAGTTTTAACCAGCGAACTACAAATGAGCAGTTCTTC. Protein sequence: CASSFNQRTTNEQFF.

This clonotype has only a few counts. This CDR3 is CASRRTGEELFF. As DNA, the CDR3 is TGTGCCAGCAGACGAACAGGGGAGGAGCTGTTTTTT. J is TRBJ2-2 and V is TRBV7-9; 7 bases are a match to TRBD1. With 6 bases clipped from V and 10 bases from J, the junction kept 5 bases outside the gene matches. Germline CDR1 SEHNR, CDR2 FQNEAQ (reference sequence). The CDR3 is 12 residues long.

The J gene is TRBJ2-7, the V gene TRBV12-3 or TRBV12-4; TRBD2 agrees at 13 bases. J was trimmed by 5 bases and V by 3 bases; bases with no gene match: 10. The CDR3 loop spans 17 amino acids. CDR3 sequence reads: CASSFYTGTSGADEQYF. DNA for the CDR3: TGTGCCAGCAGTTTCTATACCGGGACTAGCGGGGCAGACGAGCAGTACTTC.

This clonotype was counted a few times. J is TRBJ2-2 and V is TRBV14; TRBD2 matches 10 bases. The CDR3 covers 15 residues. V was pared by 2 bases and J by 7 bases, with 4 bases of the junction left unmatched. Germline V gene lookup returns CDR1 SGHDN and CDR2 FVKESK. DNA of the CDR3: TGTGCCAGCAGCCAACTAGCGGGAGTGGTCGGGGAGCTGTTTTTT. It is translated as CASSQLAGVVGELFF.

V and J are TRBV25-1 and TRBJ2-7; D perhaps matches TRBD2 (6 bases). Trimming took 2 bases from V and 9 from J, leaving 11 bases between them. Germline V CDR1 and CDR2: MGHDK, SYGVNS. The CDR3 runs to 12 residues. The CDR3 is CASSEGAGWQYF. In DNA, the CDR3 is TGTGCCAGCAGTGAAGGTGCGGGGTGGCAGTACTTC.

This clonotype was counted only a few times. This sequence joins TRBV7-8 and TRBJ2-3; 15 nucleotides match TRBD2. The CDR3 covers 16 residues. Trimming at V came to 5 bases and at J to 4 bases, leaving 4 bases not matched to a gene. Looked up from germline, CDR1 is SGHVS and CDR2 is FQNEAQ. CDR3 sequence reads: CASSGRTSGRADTQYF. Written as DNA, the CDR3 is TGTGCCAGCAGCGGTCGGACTAGCGGGAGGGCAGATACGCAGTATTTT.

The CDR3 protein is CASSPWDRYYGYTF. The CDR3 nucleotides read TGTGCCAGCAGCCCGTGGGACAGGTACTATGGCTACACCTTC. The rearrangement uses TRBV27 and TRBJ1-2; the match to TRBD1 covers 8 bases. J was trimmed by 3 bases and V by 6 bases; bases with no gene match: 6. Germline assignment: CDR1 MNHEY and CDR2 SMNVEV (reference sequence). The CDR3 has 14 amino acids.

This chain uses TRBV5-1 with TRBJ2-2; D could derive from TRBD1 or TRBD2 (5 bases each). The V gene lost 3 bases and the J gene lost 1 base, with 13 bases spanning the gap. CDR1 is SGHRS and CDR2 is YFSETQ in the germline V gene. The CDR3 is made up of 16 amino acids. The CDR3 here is CASSSQGRENTGELFF. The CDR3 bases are TGCGCCAGCAGCTCGCAGGGCCGGGAGAACACCGGGGAGCTGTTTTTT.

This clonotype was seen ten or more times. DNA of the CDR3: TGTGCCAGCAGCTTTAGGCCCCACCAGACTAGCGTTACAGATACGCAGTATTTT. Translation: CASSFRPHQTSVTDTQYF. The gene calls are TRBV7-9 and TRBJ2-3; TRBD2 matches at 8 bases. This CDR3 is built from 18 residues. J was trimmed by 3 bases and V by 3 bases; bases with no gene match: 14. Germline V gene data show CDR1 as SEHNR and CDR2 as FQNEAQ (reference sequence).

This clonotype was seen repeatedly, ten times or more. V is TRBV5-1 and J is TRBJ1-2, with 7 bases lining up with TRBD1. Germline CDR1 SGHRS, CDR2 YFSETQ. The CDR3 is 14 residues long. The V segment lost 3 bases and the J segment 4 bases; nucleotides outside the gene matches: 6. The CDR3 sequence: CASSSGTEGYGYTF. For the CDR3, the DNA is TGCGCCAGCAGCTCCGGGACAGAGGGCTATGGCTACACCTTC.

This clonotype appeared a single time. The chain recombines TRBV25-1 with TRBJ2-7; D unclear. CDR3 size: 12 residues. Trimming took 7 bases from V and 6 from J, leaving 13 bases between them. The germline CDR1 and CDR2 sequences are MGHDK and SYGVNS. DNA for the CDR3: TGTGCCAGCATTCTGTCTTCAGGCGAGCAGTACTTC. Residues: CASILSSGEQYF.

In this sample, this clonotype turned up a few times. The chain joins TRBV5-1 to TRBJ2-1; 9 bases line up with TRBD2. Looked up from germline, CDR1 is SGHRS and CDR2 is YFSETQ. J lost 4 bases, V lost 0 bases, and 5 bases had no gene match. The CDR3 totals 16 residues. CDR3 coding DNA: TGCGCCAGCAGCTTGGCCCCTAGCGGGGTATACAATGAGCAGTTCTTC. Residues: CASSLAPSGVYNEQFF.